Listed below are T cell receptor beta chains from one sample, sequenced in a study of blood T cell repertoires in COVID-19. Produced via immunoSEQ multiplex PCR; TCRdb's table is partial and in-frame only. This sample has over 200,000 clones, with roughly 76% found just once. Material for sequencing was peripheral blood. The receptors here all came from a human donor in a cohort sampled during active COVID-19. Both conserved end residues are part of each CDR3. D genes are given only for firm matches. Size is stated for part of the rows, as once, few or many counts, or as a class when the clone is expanded.

TRBJ2-2 | NA | TRBV18 | NA | TGTGCCAGCTCACCACTTGCTGTAGCGAACACCGGGGAGCTGTTTTTT | CASSPLAVANTGELFF
TRBJ2-7 | once | TRBV21-1 | NA | TGTGCCAGCAGCAAAGGGGGGACAGGGGGTAACGAGCAGTACTTC | CASSKGGTGGNEQYF
TRBJ2-6 | NA | TRBV6-1 | NA | TGTGCCAGCAGTGATGCCCCTGGTCGCGGGGACGGGGCCAACGTCCTGACTTTC | CASSDAPGRGDGANVLTF
TRBJ2-1 | NA | TRBV24-1 | NA | TGTGCCACCAGTAGGGGCTCCTACAATGAGCAGTTCTTC | CATSRGSYNEQFF
TRBJ2-7 | NA | TRBV9 | TRBD2 | TGTGCCAGCAGCGTATCTAGCGGGTCCTACGAGCAGTACTTC | CASSVSSGSYEQYF
TRBJ1-1 | NA | TRBV11-2 | TRBD1 | TGTGCCAGCAGCTTGGGACAGCAATTCAACACTGAAGCTTTCTTT | CASSLGQQFNTEAFF
TRBJ2-7 | NA | TRBV7-8 | TRBD2 | TGTGCCAGCAGCTCCCAAGCGGCGGGAGCCCTGAGAGGGGTTGAGCAGTACTTC | CASSSQAAGALRGVEQYF
TRBJ2-5 | NA | TRBV28 | TRBD2 | TGTGCCAGCAGTTTTCGGACCCTAGCGGGAGTGGGCGAGACCCAGTACTTC | CASSFRTLAGVGETQYF
TRBJ1-6 | once | TRBV28 | NA | TGTGCCAGCAGTACAGGGCCATCCTATAATTCACCCCTCCACTTT | CASSTGPSYNSPLHF
TRBJ1-1 | NA | TRBV7-9 | TRBD1 | TGTGCCAGCAGCTTCGGCGACAGGGGAGGCATGAACACTGAAGCTTTCTTT | CASSFGDRGGMNTEAFF
TRBJ1-2 | few | TRBV20-1 | TRBD1 | TGCAGTGCTAGTCGGACAGGGAAGGATGGCTACACCTTC | CSASRTGKDGYTF
TRBJ1-2 | NA | TRBV19 | NA | TGTGCCAGTAGGCCACAGGCGAACTATGGCTACACCTTC | CASRPQANYGYTF
TRBJ1-2 | NA | TRBV4-1 | NA | TGCGCCAGCAGCCAAGTAATTGGGCTACCTGGCTACACCTTC | CASSQVIGLPGYTF
TRBJ1-2 | NA | TRBV19 | NA | TGTGCCAGTAGTATTACGGGGATTAATGGCTACACCTTC | CASSITGINGYTF
TRBJ2-7 | few | TRBV18 | TRBD2 | TGTGCCAGCTCACCTACATTGGGACTAGCGGGAGGTTTGGACGAGCAGTACTTC | CASSPTLGLAGGLDEQYF
TRBJ1-2 | NA | TRBV7-9 | TRBD1 | TGTGCCAGCAGCCTCCACTACGGACAGGGGGCGCGATATGATGGCTACACCTTC | CASSLHYGQGARYDGYTF
TRBJ2-3 | NA | TRBV7-9 | TRBD2 | TGTGCCAGCAGCTCGACTAGCGGGAAGGGAGGAGATACGCAGTATTTT | CASSSTSGKGGDTQYF
TRBJ1-1 | NA | TRBV29-1 | TRBD1 | TGCAGCGTACGGACAGGGCGGACTGAAGCTTTCTTT | CSVRTGRTEAFF
TRBJ1-4 | NA | TRBV30 | TRBD1 | TGTGCCGCCACACAGGGGGCTGGAGAAAAACTGTTTTTT | CAATQGAGEKLFF
TRBJ1-5 | NA | TRBV19 | NA | TGTGCCAGTAGTATATCCGGCAATCAGCCCCAGCATTTT | CASSISGNQPQHF
TRBJ1-3 | NA | TRBV30 | NA | TGTGCCTGGACAGCTTTGAGGTATTCCTCTGGAAACACCATATATTTT | CAWTALRYSSGNTIYF
TRBJ1-2 | NA | TRBV5-1 | NA | TGCGCCAGCAGCTTGGACCCGGACAGTCTTCGGGGCTACACCTTC | CASSLDPDSLRGYTF
TRBJ1-1 | NA | TRBV30 | TRBD1 | TGTGCCCGGACAGGGGGGAACACTGAAGCTTTCTTT | CARTGGNTEAFF
TRBJ2-5 | NA | TRBV7-3 | NA | TGTGCCAGCAGCTTAGGGGGCGGCTTCCAAGAGACCCAGTACTTC | CASSLGGGFQETQYF
TRBJ1-5 | NA | TRBV27 | NA | TGTGCCAGCAGTTTTAATCGGGGCAATCAGCCCCAGCATTTT | CASSFNRGNQPQHF
TRBJ2-5 | NA | TRBV4-3 | NA | TGCGCCAGCAGCCGGAACGGACACACCGAAGAGACCCAGTACTTC | CASSRNGHTEETQYF
TRBJ1-1 | few | TRBV7-9 | TRBD1 | TGTGCCAGCAGCCCAATAACGTCAGGGGGCACTGAAGCTTTCTTT | CASSPITSGGTEAFF
TRBJ2-7 | NA | TRBV28 | TRBD1 | TGTGCCAGCAGTTTGCCGGGACAGTCCTACGAGCAGTACTTC | CASSLPGQSYEQYF
TRBJ2-7 | many | TRBV4-3 | TRBD1 | TGCGCCAGCAGCTCACGACAGGGGGCGTTCGAGCAGTACTTC | CASSSRQGAFEQYF
TRBJ2-3 | NA | TRBV5-4 | TRBD2 | TGTGCCAGCAGCTTCCTAGCGGGAGGGGTCACAGATACGCAGTATTTT | CASSFLAGGVTDTQYF
TRBJ1-3 | few | TRBV28 | NA | TGTGCCAGTATTCAGGGGCGCTCAGGAAACACCATATATTTT | CASIQGRSGNTIYF
TRBJ1-1 | NA | TRBV5-1 | NA | TGCGCCAGCAGCTTGGGAGCCGGTTTAGCCGAGGTAGCTTTCTTT | CASSLGAGLAEVAFF
TRBJ2-7 | NA | TRBV23-1 | TRBD2 | TGCGCCAGCCCCGGGGGGGTAGTCTACGAGCAGTACTTC | CASPGGVVYEQYF
TRBJ2-7 | NA | TRBV20-1 | NA | TGCAGTGCTAATGACGACAGATCCTACGAGCAGTACTTC | CSANDDRSYEQYF
TRBJ1-3 | NA | TRBV9 | NA | TGTGCCAGCAGCCTTTTAGGAGCCGGGGACACCATATATTTT | CASSLLGAGDTIYF
TRBJ2-5 | NA | TRBV18 | TRBD2 | TGTGCCAGCTCACCTCAGACTAGCACCCAAGAGACCCAGTACTTC | CASSPQTSTQETQYF
TRBJ2-1 | NA | TRBV12-3/TRBV12-4 | TRBD2 | TGTGCCAGCAGCACCGCTAGCGGGCAGTTCTTC | CASSTASGQFF
TRBJ2-1 | NA | TRBV19 | TRBD2 | TGTGCCAGTAGTGGGCGGACTAGCGGGAGCTCCTACAATGAGCAGTTCTTC | CASSGRTSGSSYNEQFF
TRBJ2-5 | NA | TRBV5-1 | NA | TGCGCCAGCAGCTTGGGGGCCAGGCAAGAGACCCAGTACTTC | CASSLGARQETQYF
TRBJ1-2 | NA | TRBV5-1 | NA | TGCGCCAGCAGCTCCCCCGGACAAAGGAACTATGGCTACACCTTC | CASSSPGQRNYGYTF
TRBJ2-2 | NA | TRBV9 | TRBD1 | TGTGCCAGCAGCGTAGGGACAGGGCACACCGGGGAGCTGTTTTTT | CASSVGTGHTGELFF
TRBJ2-7 | NA | TRBV10-1 | TRBD1 | TGCGCCAGCAGTGACCCTCAGGACAGGGGGGATAAGTACGAGCAGTACTTC | CASSDPQDRGDKYEQYF